This TCR beta chain was recorded in a study of T-cell memory formation after mild COVID-19. General study results and limits: CD8+ contracting clones occupied EMRA, while CD4+ ones occupied mainly CM and EM. Day 15 to 85 contractors were CD4/CD8 balanced; later expanders leaned CD4+.

CDR1 is ENHRY and CDR2 is SYGVKD in the germline V gene. This CDR3 is 15 amino acids long. Trimming cost V 4 bases and J 3 bases, with 13 bases left between them. In this sample, this clonotype turned up many times. Its antigen is undetermined. Each CDR3 protein gets one entry after TCRdb re-called the 5' RACE reads with MiXCR. The table includes tens of thousands of distinct CDR3 sequences, 5.5% to 7% detected once. Sequencing was carried out using PBMCs or a T cell subset sorted from them (not recorded which). The chain couples TRBV10-3 to TRBJ2-4; tentatively, D is TRBD2 (6 bases). The TCR comes from an adult who had mild COVID-19 (a few samples of this study predate the infection). Cell type and time point are not known. CDR3: CAISGSGGVKNIQYF. CDR3 nucleotide sequence: TGTGCCATCAGTGGTTCAGGAGGGGTCAAAAACATTCAGTACTTC.